A single sample gave rise to the 13 T cell receptor beta chains below, sequenced in a study of glioma-infiltrating T cells. Amplification of TCR alpha and beta CDR3 regions from RNA used iRepertoire nested multiplex PCR. TCRdb reanalysed the multiplex PCR reads using MiXCR and keeps one entry per CDR3 protein. The table lists roughly 20,000 distinct CDR3 sequences, just under 25% of them singletons, with under 15% in the top ten. Sequenced sample: glioma tissue, nonneoplastic brain tissue, or PBMCs (not recorded which). Source of these receptors: a human donor with low-grade glioma or glioblastoma, undergoing nonglioma brain surgery, or in good health (not recorded which).

The sample holds many counts of this clonotype. CDR3 sequence reads: CASSLRVDPYGYTF. CDR3 in DNA: TGTGCCAGCAGTTTAAGGGTCGACCCGTATGGCTACACCTTC. The J gene is TRBJ1-2, the V gene TRBV28; no clear D gene. CDR3 size: 14 residues. The V gene's germline CDR1 is MDHEN and CDR2 SYDVKM. The V end lost 2 bases, the J end lost 5 bases, and 12 bases lay between the germline ends.

By share, this clonotype counts as medium-sized. This chain connects TRBV28 to TRBJ2-1; D not resolved. Trimming cost V 5 bases and J 9 bases, with 11 bases left between them. Germline CDR1 and CDR2: MDHEN and SYDVKM. CDR3 size: 12 residues. CDR3 nucleotides: TGTGCCAGCAGTCCCCATTTCATTGAGCAGTTCTTC. This encodes CASSPHFIEQFF.

On this clonotype: The junction departs from the called germline gene at one end, perhaps through a read error. As DNA, the CDR3 is TGTGCCAGCAGACAAGTATCGTCGCTCCGAACAGATACGCAGTATTTT. Translation gives CASRQVSSLRTDTQYF. This chain joins TRBV3-1 and TRBJ2-3; D uncertain. Germline CDR1 is LGHDT and CDR2 is YNNKEL (reference sequence). The CDR3 extends over 16 amino acids.

V is TRBV15 and J is TRBJ1-5; 9 bases agree with TRBD1. Germline loops: CDR1 LNHNV, CDR2 YYDKDF (reference sequence). The CDR3 has 17 amino acids. The V segment lost 2 bases and the J segment 0 bases; nucleotides outside the gene matches: 5. The CDR3 spells CATSRSGTGTSNQPQHF. The CDR3 DNA reads as TGTGCCACCAGCAGATCTGGGACAGGGACTAGCAATCAGCCCCAGCATTTT.

This clonotype was counted between two and nine times. This chain uses TRBV18 with TRBJ1-1; D remains unclear. Trimming cost V 0 bases and J 0 bases, with 5 bases left between them. CDR3 length equals 14 residues. CDR1 is KGHSH, CDR2 LQKENI, per germline. The CDR3 nucleotides read TGTGCCAGCTCACCACCTTCCGTGAACACTGAAGCTTTCTTT. Encoded protein: CASSPPSVNTEAFF.

This clonotype was found a few times. The junction and the germline gene differ at one end; a read error may be behind it. The J gene is TRBJ2-5, the V gene TRBV12-3 or TRBV12-4, with 9 bases aligning to TRBD1. This CDR3 has 15 amino acids. The CDR3 region is CASSRTGGPQGTQYF. The CDR3 bases are TGTGCCAGCAGCCGCACAGGGGGCCCTCAAGGGACCCAGTACTTC.

This clonotype appeared many times. The gene calls are TRBV7-9 and TRBJ1-2; possibly TRBD1 for D (5 bases). The CDR3 runs to 12 residues. The ends were cut back, 8 bases at V and 4 bases at J, with 11 bases in the middle. Looked up from germline, CDR1 is SEHNR and CDR2 is FQNEAQ (reference sequence). The CDR3 sequence: CASANRSYGYTF. The CDR3 nucleotides are TGTGCCAGCGCGAACAGGTCCTATGGCTACACCTTC.

This chain connects TRBV30 to TRBJ2-1; possible D gene TRBD2, 5 bases. Per the germline V gene, CDR1 is GTSNPN and CDR2 is SVGIG (reference sequence). The CDR3 has 14 residues. The germline V and J ends were trimmed by 3 bases and 5 bases, with 14 bases remaining between them. The CDR3 is CAWRDGISNNEQFF. The CDR3 coding sequence is TGTGCCTGGAGGGACGGGATTAGCAACAATGAGCAGTTCTTC.

Note on this clonotype: At one end, the junction sequence differs from germline, possibly due to a read error. The rearrangement joins TRBV7-9 to TRBJ1-2; D unresolved. Germline CDR1 is SEHNR and CDR2 is FQNEAQ (reference sequence). The CDR3 covers 15 residues. The chain's CDR3 is CARSLAQIANYGYTF. The DNA for the CDR3 is TGTGCCCGCAGCTTAGCGCAGATCGCTAACTATGGCTACACCTTC. The variable domain in full, completed from reference TRBV7-9 and TRBJ1-2, reads DTGVSQNPRHKITKRGQNVTFRCDPISEHNRLYWYRQTLGQGPEFLTYFQNEAQLEKSRLLSDRFSAERPKGSFSTLEIQRTEQGDSAMYLCARSLAQIANYGYTFGSGTRLTVV.

This rearrangement joins TRBV12-3 or TRBV12-4 to TRBJ2-7; D gene uncertain. V was cut by 4 bases and J by 2 bases, with 9 bases left in between. The length of the CDR3 is 13 residues. The DNA of the CDR3 is TGTGCCAGCAGTTACGGGCGTACCTACGAGCAGTACTTC. It specifies CASSYGRTYEQYF.

The chain carries TRBV10-3 and TRBJ1-2; D gene uncertain. The CDR3 spans 16 residues. The V end lost 8 bases, the J end lost 2 bases, and 21 bases lay between the germline ends. CDR1 and CDR2 from the germline V gene are ENHRY and SYGVKD. CDR3 region: CAILNEPTGDNYGYTF. The DNA for the CDR3 is TGTGCCATCCTCAACGAGCCAACCGGAGACAACTATGGCTACACCTTC.

This rearrangement joins TRBV18 to TRBJ1-6; 10 bases match TRBD1. Germline V gene lookup returns CDR1 KGHSH and CDR2 LQKENI. The junction had 4 bases not matched to a gene; V was cut back by 5 bases and J by 3 bases. The CDR3 is 16 amino acids. CDR3 residues: CASSRQGAGYNSPLHF. The CDR3 DNA follows: TGTGCCAGCTCAAGACAGGGGGCCGGCTATAATTCACCCCTCCACTTT.

To note about this clonotype: A much larger clone lies a single base off, so this may be a read error. V is TRBV20-1 and J is TRBJ1-1, with 10 bases matching TRBD1. The CDR3 runs 14 residues. The V gene's germline CDR1 is DFQATT and CDR2 SNEGSKA (reference sequence). J lost 10 bases, V lost 3 bases, and 11 bases had no gene match. The CDR3 DNA is TGCAGTGCTAGGACCGGGACAGGGGTTCCTGGAGCTTTCTTT. This translates into CSARTGTGVPGAFF.